Many counts were recorded for the clone carrying this T cell receptor beta chain. The antigen remains undetermined. Germline assignment: CDR1 SGHTA and CDR2 FQGNSA. V was trimmed by 1 base and J by 6 bases, leaving 6 bases between them. CDR3 size: 13 residues. The data were obtained in a study of response to subunit inactivated influenza vaccine. Overall study findings and caveats: The authors put forward the suggestion that each seasonal influenza vaccination may bring in only a limited number of new T cells.

MiXCR was run by TCRdb on the RT-PCR reads, yielding one entry per CDR3 protein. In the table there are around 190,000 distinct CDR3 sequences, about 15% of which are singletons. The receptor comes from a man in his fifties or sixties who received an inactivated influenza vaccine. The specimen was CD8+ T cells sorted from PBMCs, collected about 5 days after vaccination. The chain uses TRBV7-2 and TRBJ2-2; tentatively, D is TRBD2 (6 bases). The CDR3 spells CASSLGGAGELFF. The CDR3 nucleotides are TGTGCCAGCAGCTTAGGGGGGGCCGGGGAGCTGTTTTTT. The variable domain in full, completed from reference TRBV7-2 and TRBJ2-2, reads GAGVSQSPSNKVTEKGKDVELRCDPISGHTALYWYRQSLGQGLEFLIYFQGNSAPDKSGLPSDRFSAERTGGSVSTLTIQRTQQEDSAVYLCASSLGGAGELFFGEGSRLTVL.